One T cell receptor beta chain is described in this entry. Its antigen remains unknown. A second roughly 6 to 12 cycle PCR used barcoded and J-beta primers. TCRdb itself ran the 5' RACE reads through MiXCR, one entry per CDR3 protein. The sample contains almost 1 million distinct CDR3 sequences, about 51% of which appear only once. The sample belongs to a study of blood T cells in healthy people across ages. General observations from the study: Both higher diversity and more naive CD4+ cells marked long-lived donors when set against aged donors. Unsorted PBMCs ruled out conclusive naive versus antigen-experienced comparison.

The CDR3 spans 14 residues. Germline CDR1 reads SGHTA; CDR2 reads FQGTGA. There were healthy Caucasian individuals from Russia, aged roughly 6 to 95, serving as donors. Sequences were obtained from blood. The chain combines TRBV7-3 with TRBJ2-3, with a tentative D call TRBD2 (5 bases). This receptor was obtained from a woman aged 55-75 years in good health. This chain's CDR3 is CVSSTNPGTDTQYF. As DNA, the CDR3 is TGTGTCAGTAGCACTAACCCGGGGACAGATACGCAGTATTTT.